Sequencing of this T cell receptor beta chain was carried out in a study of CD8+ T cells in alopecia areata. Study-level information: Tofacitinib lasted 6 to 18 months, then 6 months off drug. Findings and limits, study-wide: More clonal than normal scalp was lesional scalp, particularly alopecia totalis/universalis.

Extraction of RNA preceded its reverse transcription into cDNA, which served as the sequencing template. Here immunoSEQ multiplex PCR was the method, and the copy in TCRdb shows in-frame clones only, minus some. The sample records more than 150,000 clones, approximately 56% being singletons. A single count supports this clone. Its antigen is still unknown. Alopecia areata patients provided lesional scalp punch biopsies and peripheral blood, both collected for the study. Trimming took 5 bases from V and 4 from J; bases not matched to a gene: 14. The CDR3 spans 16 residues. Germline V gives CDR1 SGHDT, CDR2 YYEEEE.

The chain combines TRBV5-6 with TRBJ1-2; 7 bases fit TRBD1. The sequenced sample was CD4+ T cells sorted from blood, obtained at week 0. This sequence was found in a human donor with alopecia areata. The CDR3: CASRLEGTAMTYGYTF. CDR3 DNA: TGTGCCAGCAGGCTGGAAGGGACAGCAATGACCTATGGCTACACCTTC.